This record covers a single T cell receptor (beta chain). Its target is not known. TCR sequencing used cDNA made by reverse transcription of extracted RNA. Some clones are missing from TCRdb's copy, which holds only in-frame ones; the method was immunoSEQ multiplex PCR. The sample yields 150,000 or so clones, roughly 50% seen once. The sample is drawn from a study of CD8+ T cells in alopecia areata. The overall study: Patients in the treated group were given tofacitinib by mouth, 5 to 10 mg twice a day.

Points from the study as a whole: Possibly because of HLA-related factors, TCR sharing was less clear across patients than in mice.

This CDR3 contains 13 residues. The germline V gene has CDR1 MNHNY and CDR2 SVGAGI (reference sequence). V was trimmed by 2 bases and J by 6 bases, leaving 8 bases between them. Material: CD4+ T cells sorted from blood. The TCR originated in a human donor with alopecia areata. V gene TRBV6-6 combines with J gene TRBJ2-1; D gene ambiguous. The CDR3 nucleotides are TGTGCCAGCAGTTACAGTCCGGCCAATGAGCAGTTCTTC. It codes for CASSYSPANEQFF.